A single T cell receptor beta chain is shown here with its context. This specimen belongs to a study of blood T cell repertoires in COVID-19. The wider study: Both acute and convalescent COVID-19 samples were obtained from the United States, Italy and Spain. PBMCs, B-cell-depleted T cells, or T cells were the source of the cDNA or gDNA that made up the material.

This CDR3 is 14 amino acids long. Trimming left V 2 bases short and J 2 bases short, with 11 bases between. Germline loops: CDR1 SGHDT, CDR2 YYEEEE. As processed by the authors: Estimation of nucleated cell counts was performed using reference gene primer amplification. Produced via immunoSEQ multiplex PCR; TCRdb's table is partial and in-frame only. V and J calls plus clone size are reproduced from that table; the DNA served to infer D and trimming. In the table there are approximately 200,000 clones, about 88% of which are singletons. This clonotype was sampled from a woman aged 55 to 70 with acute or convalescent COVID-19. Material for sequencing was peripheral blood. The rearrangement uses TRBV5-6 and TRBJ2-7; weak D call: TRBD2 (6 bases). CDR3 in amino acids: CASSFGTHPYEQYF. For the CDR3, the DNA is TGTGCCAGCAGCTTCGGGACTCACCCCTACGAGCAGTACTTC.